This TCR beta chain is drawn from a study of Ad26.COV2.S vaccination and SARS-CoV-2 variants. Noted treatment: roughly 18 received Ad26.COV2.S at low or high dose, single or two shots; a few received placebo; per-sample allocation not given. On day 63 after the first injection, vaccine and placebo recipients gave samples. An Ad26 vector was used to express Wuhan-strain SARS-CoV-2 spike as the vaccine. The protocol was immunoSEQ multiplex PCR, while the TCRdb copy is restricted to in-frame clones and leaves out a portion. The repertoire consists of about 330,000 clones, with about nine tenths occurring once and the leading ten covering approximately 5%. The sample here was peripheral blood, taken in a trial of Ad26.COV2.S vaccine versus placebo. The TCR originated in a person between 18 and 65 years old who received the Ad26.COV2.S COVID-19 vaccine or a placebo.

The CDR3: CASRQTGGNEKLFF. The CDR3 DNA reads TGTGCCAGCAGGCAGACAGGAGGTAATGAAAAACTGTTTTTT. The chain carries TRBV2 and TRBJ1-4, with TRBD1 as a possible D gene (6 bases). Trimming removed 6 bases at V and 4 bases at J, with 12 bases between. Germline V CDR1 and CDR2: SNHLY, FYNNEI. The CDR3 is made up of 14 amino acids.